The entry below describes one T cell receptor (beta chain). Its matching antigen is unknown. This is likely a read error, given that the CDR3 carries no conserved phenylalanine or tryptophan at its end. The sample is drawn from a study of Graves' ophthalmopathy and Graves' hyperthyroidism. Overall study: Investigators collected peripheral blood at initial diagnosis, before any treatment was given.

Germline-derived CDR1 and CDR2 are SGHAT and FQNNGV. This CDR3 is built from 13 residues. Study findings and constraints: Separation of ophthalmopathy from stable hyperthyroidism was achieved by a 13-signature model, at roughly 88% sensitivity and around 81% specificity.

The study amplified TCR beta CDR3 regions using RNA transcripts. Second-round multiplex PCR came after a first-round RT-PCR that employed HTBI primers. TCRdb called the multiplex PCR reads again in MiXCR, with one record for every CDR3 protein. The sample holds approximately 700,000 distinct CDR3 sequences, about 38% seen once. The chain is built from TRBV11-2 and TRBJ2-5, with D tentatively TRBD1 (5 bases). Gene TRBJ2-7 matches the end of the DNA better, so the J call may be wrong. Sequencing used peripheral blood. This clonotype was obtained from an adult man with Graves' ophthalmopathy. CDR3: CASSQGEGAEQYS. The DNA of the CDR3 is TGTGCCAGCAGCCAAGGGGAAGGGGCCGAGCAGTACTCC.